The clone carrying this TCR beta chain occurred many times. Its antigen is as yet unknown. The CDR3 contains 13 residues. V lost 8 bases, J lost 7 bases, and 20 bases lay in between. Germline CDR1 is DFQATT and CDR2 is SNEGSKA (reference sequence). Combining iRepertoire HTBI primers with Arm-PCR of CDR3 regions, the authors built TCR beta libraries. From the multiplex PCR reads, TCRdb called clonotypes with MiXCR, one entry per CDR3 protein. The sample contains more than 300,000 distinct CDR3 sequences, roughly 10% of which appear only once. This specimen belongs to a study of regulatory T cells in long-lasting Graves disease. In the study overall: For under 3 months, newly diagnosed Graves' patients had been taking antithyroid drugs. Study-wide points: Favored usage of TRBV28, TRBJ1-2 and TRBJ2-5 was recorded in persistent disease.

Time point: newly diagnosed GD, antithyroid drugs for less than 3 months. With RNA extracted from PBMCs as input, the TCR library was made. The sample also formed part of further work on T cells in Graves' hyperthyroidism and ophthalmopathy. Per that study: Patients with uncontrolled infections, other autoimmune diseases, pregnancy or lactation were excluded.

Sequences were derived from peripheral blood mononuclear cells (PBMCs), sampled at new diagnosis, from a patient treated with antithyroid drugs. The chain uses TRBV20-1 and TRBJ1-2; TRBD1 might be the D (5 bases). The source of this sequence is a young woman with Graves disease. The CDR3 DNA is TGCAGTCCCCAGGGCCACGTGAAGGTTGGCTACACCTTC. Translation: CSPQGHVKVGYTF.